This T cell receptor (beta chain) is from a study of CXCR3-negative and CXCR3-positive naive CD8 T cells. Overall study results and limits: Researchers report that CXCR3-positive naive cells carry more hydrophobic TRB CDR3s than CXCR3-negative naive cells.

CDR3 length equals 16 residues. Germline V gene data show CDR1 as SGHVS and CDR2 as FQNEAQ. It was by 5' RACE with UMI labels that the TRB cDNA libraries were prepared. TCRdb re-called the 5' RACE reads, yielding one record per CDR3 amino acid sequence without DNA. This table lists around 140,000 distinct CDR3 sequences. As to this clonotype: Its antigen is currently unknown.

The genes are TRBV7-8 and TRBJ2-7; TCRdb reports TRBD2, a call that lacks DNA to check it against. Sequenced material: naive CXCR3+ CD8+ T cells from blood. Indicated subset: CD45RO-CCR7+CD27+CD95- naive CD8+ T cells expressing CXCR3 (TNR3+). This TCR was sampled from a human donor in good health. Some clones in this sample may be carry-over from other donors' samples. CDR3 in amino acids: CASSLLEGTLTYEQYF.